The rows below give T cell receptor beta chains drawn from one sample of a study of cytomegalovirus exposure and HLA in healthy donors. Sequencing used immunoSEQ multiplex PCR; TCRdb keeps in-frame clones, though not all of them. Recorded for this sample: 100,000 to 150,000 clones. Sequencing was done on a sample of PBMCs. The receptor source for this set is a man younger than 30 in good health and CMV-seronegative. Both conserved end residues are part of each CDR3. A D gene is named only where the DNA matches it firmly.

j_gene | d_gene | v_gene | CDR3nt | CDR3aa
TRBJ1-3 | TRBD1 | TRBV19 | TGTGCCAGTAGTGACCGGGACAGTCGATATTTT | CASSDRDSRYF
TRBJ2-2 | TRBD2 | TRBV28 | TGTGCCAGCAGTTCTCCGGGACTAGCGGGGGGCGGGGAGCTGTTTTTT | CASSSPGLAGGGELFF
TRBJ1-3 | - | TRBV6-5 | TGTGCCAGCAGTATGGGACTGCTCTCTGGAAACACCATATATTTT | CASSMGLLSGNTIYF
TRBJ1-5 | - | TRBV9 | TGTGCCAGCAGCGTTGAAGTGGAGGGGCCCCAGCATTTT | CASSVEVEGPQHF
TRBJ1-2 | - | TRBV28 | TGTGCCAGCAGTCCCCAGGAGGGCGCTCTTCCTGGCTACACCTTC | CASSPQEGALPGYTF
TRBJ1-2 | TRBD1 | TRBV7-2 | TGTGCCAGCAGTCCTGACAGGGACAATGGCTACACCTTC | CASSPDRDNGYTF
TRBJ2-1 | TRBD1 | TRBV19 | TGTGCCAGTAGTATAGGACAGGGGGCGCATGAGCAGTTCTTC | CASSIGQGAHEQFF
TRBJ2-7 | - | TRBV27 | TGTGCCAGCAGTTTGGGCCCCCAATACGAGCAGTACTTC | CASSLGPQYEQYF
TRBJ1-4 | TRBD1 | TRBV7-2 | TGTGCCAGCAGCTTATCGGCGGTGACAGGGGATGGAGGAAAACTGTTTTTT | CASSLSAVTGDGGKLFF
TRBJ2-1 | - | TRBV7-3 | TGTGCCAGCAGCTTCCCAGGGCGCCTTGATGAGCAGTTCTTC | CASSFPGRLDEQFF
TRBJ1-1 | - | TRBV29-1 | TGCAGCGTTGGACAGTTGAACACTGAAGCTTTCTTT | CSVGQLNTEAFF
TRBJ2-1 | TRBD2 | TRBV29-1 | TGCAGCGTTGAGGTGCGGGGGGCGTACAATGAGCAGTTCTTC | CSVEVRGAYNEQFF
TRBJ1-1 | - | TRBV4-3 | TGCGCCAGCAGCCAAGAGGTTGGAGGGGCCGTTACCACTGAAGCTTTCTTT | CASSQEVGGAVTTEAFF
TRBJ1-3 | - | TRBV7-2 | TGTGCCAGCAGCTGGGGACTCAGCTCTGGAAACACCATATATTTT | CASSWGLSSGNTIYF
TRBJ2-7 | TRBD2 | TRBV9 | TGTGCCAGCAGCGCCGATACTAGCGGGAGCTACGAGCAGTACTTC | CASSADTSGSYEQYF
TRBJ2-7 | - | TRBV6-5 | TGTGCCAGCAGTCAGATGGATGAGGAGTACTTC | CASSQMDEEYF
TRBJ2-1 | - | TRBV5-6 | TGTGCCAGCAGCTTGACAGGTCTCTCCTACAATGAGCAGTTCTTC | CASSLTGLSYNEQFF
TRBJ2-1 | TRBD2 | TRBV6-6 | TGTGCCAGCAGTTACTTTAGCGGGAGGGACAATGAGCAGTTCTTC | CASSYFSGRDNEQFF
TRBJ2-7 | - | TRBV4-3 | TGCGCCAGCAGCCAAGGGCTCCCTTCCTACGAGCAGTACTTC | CASSQGLPSYEQYF
TRBJ1-1 | - | TRBV7-8 | TGTGCCAGCAGCTCCAAGCGTCAAGGGAACACTGAAGCTTTCTTT | CASSSKRQGNTEAFF
TRBJ2-7 | TRBD2 | TRBV6-9 | TGTGCCAGCACAGACGGGGGGGAAAGCTCCTACGAGCAGTACTTC | CASTDGGESSYEQYF
TRBJ2-7 | - | TRBV7-9 | TGTGCCAGCAGTCGAGGCTACGAGCAGTACTTC | CASSRGYEQYF
TRBJ2-5 | TRBD2 | TRBV5-4 | TGTGCCAGCAGCCCCAGCGGGAGGGCCGTGGGGTGGCAAGAGACCCAGTACTTC | CASSPSGRAVGWQETQYF
TRBJ1-2 | - | TRBV25-1 | TGTGCCAGCAGTGGTCCTGCGGGGGGTTCGAGGGGCTACACCTTC | CASSGPAGGSRGYTF
TRBJ2-1 | TRBD1 | TRBV10-1 | TGCGCCAGCAGTGAGCGGACAGGCGCGCGGTTCTTC | CASSERTGARFF
TRBJ2-3 | - | TRBV7-3 | TGTGCCAGCAGCTCTCCTGACGGGACAAGGAGCATGCATTTT | CASSSPDGTRSMHF
TRBJ2-5 | - | TRBV7-9 | TGTGCCAGCAGCGTGGGGCCTTTGGAGACCCAGTACTTC | CASSVGPLETQYF
TRBJ1-1 | - | TRBV25-1 | TGTGCCAGCAGTGCAAGAAGAGCGACCACTGAAGCTTTCTTT | CASSARRATTEAFF
TRBJ2-6 | - | TRBV12-5 | TGTGCTAGTGGTGATGGACAGCACCTCGTCCCAGGGGCCAACGTCCTGACTTTC | CASGDGQHLVPGANVLTF
TRBJ2-7 | - | TRBV18 | TGTGCCAGCTCACCACCAGGAGCCTACGAGCAGTACTTC | CASSPPGAYEQYF
TRBJ2-7 | - | TRBV30 | TGTGCCTGGAGTCCAGGATCCTCCTACGAGCAGTACTTC | CAWSPGSSYEQYF
TRBJ2-7 | TRBD1 | TRBV29-1 | TGCAGCGTGGACCGGGACAGTGCCTACGAGCAGTACTTC | CSVDRDSAYEQYF
TRBJ1-1 | - | TRBV11-2 | TGTGCCAGCAGCTTCGGGGAATCAGCTTTCTTT | CASSFGESAFF
TRBJ2-1 | TRBD2 | TRBV5-1 | TGCGCCAGCAGCTCTACCTTAGCGGGAGGGCCGGTTGAGCAGTTCTTC | CASSSTLAGGPVEQFF
TRBJ2-1 | TRBD2 | TRBV11-3 | TGTGCCAGCAGCTTAGGCCCGGGACTAGCTATCGCGAATGAGCAGTTCTTC | CASSLGPGLAIANEQFF
TRBJ1-5 | TRBD1 | TRBV30 | TGTGCCTGGAGACAGGGGGCGAGCAATCAGCCCCAGCATTTT | CAWRQGASNQPQHF
TRBJ2-2 | TRBD1 | TRBV5-6 | TGTGCCAGCAGCTGGTCCGGGACAGGGTTCGCGAACACCGGGGAGCTGTTTTTT | CASSWSGTGFANTGELFF
TRBJ2-5 | TRBD2 | TRBV7-9 | TGTGCCAGCAGCTTAGAGACGGGACTAGCGGGAGCGACCCAGTACTTC | CASSLETGLAGATQYF
TRBJ1-4 | - | TRBV29-1 | TGCAGCGTCCAGGGCGTCCTAAATGAAAAACTGTTTTTT | CSVQGVLNEKLFF
TRBJ2-3 | - | TRBV29-1 | TGCAGCGTTGGAGCAAGGACAGGCACAGATACGCAGTATTTT | CSVGARTGTDTQYF
TRBJ1-6 | - | TRBV7-2 | TGTGCCAGCAGCCCCCGCGGGGCAGGGAATTCACCCCTCCACTTT | CASSPRGAGNSPLHF
TRBJ1-2 | - | TRBV5-1 | TGCGCCAGCAGCTTGGACAGGGCCTATGGCTACACCTTC | CASSLDRAYGYTF
TRBJ2-7 | TRBD2 | TRBV7-2 | TGTGCCAGCAGCGTCACTAGCGCTACCTACGAGCAGTACTTC | CASSVTSATYEQYF
TRBJ2-7 | - | TRBV27 | TGTGCCAGCAGTTTTGGTCAGGGCTACGAGCAGTACTTC | CASSFGQGYEQYF
TRBJ1-2 | TRBD1 | TRBV11-3 | TGTGCCAGCAGCTTTGTCGGAGGGACAGATGGCTACACCTTC | CASSFVGGTDGYTF
TRBJ2-1 | TRBD1 | TRBV14 | TGTGCCAGCAGCCCCACCGCGGGACAGGGCTCCTACAATGAGCAGTTCTTC | CASSPTAGQGSYNEQFF
TRBJ2-3 | TRBD2 | TRBV10-3 | TGTGCCATCAGTCTAGCGGGGGAGAACACAGATACGCAGTATTTT | CAISLAGENTDTQYF
TRBJ2-7 | - | TRBV4-1 | TGCGCCAGCAGCCAGTACACGGGGAGCTACGAGCAGTACTTC | CASSQYTGSYEQYF